This entry concerns a single TCR beta chain. Its specificity is not known. Germline V gene sequence: CDR1 PRHDT, CDR2 FYEKMQ (reference sequence). Trimming at V came to 0 bases and at J to 1 base, leaving 2 bases not matched to a gene. This CDR3 has 16 amino acids. These data originate in a study of graft-versus-host responses after intestinal transplantation. Study summary: Recipients across the board were started on anti-thymocyte globulin induction, then kept on tacrolimus and steroids for around 3 years. Study results and limitations: Some patients had graft-donor T cell macrochimerism. In their allografts, the ratios of graft-versus-host to host-versus-graft T cell clones were high.

Sequencing used immunoSEQ multiplex PCR; TCRdb keeps in-frame clones, though not all of them. The sample lists approximately 97,000 clones; less than 95% were seen once. This sequence was found in a human donor who was the organ donor for an intestinal transplant. This sequence joins TRBV13 and TRBJ2-3, with 9 bases matching TRBD2. The source material was unstimulated CD8+ T cells sorted from spleen or lymph node cells, sampled before transplant. Here the CDR3 reads CASSLGLAGRTDTQYF. The DNA of the CDR3 is TGTGCCAGCAGCTTAGGCCTAGCGGGGCGCACAGATACGCAGTATTTT.